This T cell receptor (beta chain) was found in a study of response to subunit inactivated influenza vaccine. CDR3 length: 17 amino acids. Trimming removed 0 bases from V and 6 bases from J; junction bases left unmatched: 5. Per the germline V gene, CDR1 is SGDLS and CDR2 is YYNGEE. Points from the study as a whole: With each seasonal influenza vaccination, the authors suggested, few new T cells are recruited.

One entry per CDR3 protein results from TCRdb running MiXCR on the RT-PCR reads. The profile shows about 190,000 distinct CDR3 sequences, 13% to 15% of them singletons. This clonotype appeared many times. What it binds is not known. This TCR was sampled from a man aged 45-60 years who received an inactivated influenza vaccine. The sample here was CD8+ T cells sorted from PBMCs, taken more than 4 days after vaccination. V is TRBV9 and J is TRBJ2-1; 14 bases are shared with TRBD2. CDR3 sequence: CASSVGTSGGNSNEQFF. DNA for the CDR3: TGTGCCAGCAGCGTAGGGACTAGCGGGGGGAATAGCAATGAGCAGTTCTTC.